This entry concerns a single T cell receptor (beta chain). Its antigen remains unknown. Germline CDR1 and CDR2: SGHVS and FQNEAQ. V was trimmed by 3 bases and J by 6 bases, leaving 10 bases between them. This CDR3 has 13 residues. Each case's diagnosis was confirmed by two pathologists on H&E. Here immunoSEQ multiplex PCR was the method, and the copy in TCRdb shows in-frame clones only, minus some. The sample has roughly 9,900 clones, around four fifths seen once. This record belongs to a study of immune evolution from preneoplasia to lung adenocarcinoma. General study findings and limits: KRAS-mutant nodules had the highest T cell clonality. Clonality was highest in normal lung, lower in later-stage lesions apparently. Normal lung had the highest top T cell clone frequencies.

This sequence originates from a person aged 70 to 85 with lung adenocarcinoma. Some clones in this sample may be carry-over from other donors' samples. The V call is TRBV7-8, the J call TRBJ2-3; D uncertain. The sequencing input was FFPE minimally invasive lung adenocarcinoma tissue. CDR3 sequence (DNA): TGTGCCAGCAGCTTGACGACTGGCGATACGCAGTATTTT. It translates to CASSLTTGDTQYF.